This T cell receptor beta chain is drawn from a study of blood T cells in healthy people across ages. Primed by a sample-barcoded 5' primer and a J-beta primer mix, a second PCR proceeded for about 6 to 11 cycles. One entry per CDR3 protein, called by TCRdb with MiXCR from the 5' RACE reads. The sample holds over 700,000 distinct CDR3 sequences, more than 20% seen once. This clonotype has just a few counts. Germline V gives CDR1 SGHRS, CDR2 YFSETQ. This CDR3 comprises 15 residues. These data also featured in a second study, about T cells of mothers and their children.

Input material: blood. The TCR originated in a boy younger than 18 in good health. The chain has TRBV5-1 and TRBJ2-5; TRBD2 matches at 11 bases. The J call is in doubt because the DNA end fits TRBJ2-1 better. The CDR3 nucleotides are TGCGCCAGCAGCTTGAGGTCTAGCGGGAGGAATGAGCAGTTCTTC. Translated: CASSLRSSGRNEQFF.